The following is a T cell receptor beta chain sequence with its context. Antigen: not known. Unique molecular identifiers were built into the TCR beta cDNA libraries. TCRdb analysed the PCR reads with MiXCR anew, one entry per CDR3 protein. The table shows hundreds of thousands of distinct CDR3 sequences, with roughly 46% occurring only once. V lost 6 bases to trimming and J lost 4 bases; unmatched junction nucleotides: 11. Germline CDR1 SGHVS, CDR2 FNYEAQ. The CDR3 length is 16 residues. These data originate in a study of post-analysis software for immune sequencing data. Across the whole study: There were relapsing-remitting, secondary progressive and progressive-relapsing multiple sclerosis among the disease courses included. Study-wide results and limits: Significantly decreased normalized Chao1 diversity was recorded for multiple sclerosis patients relative to controls. Four to six TRBV segments were more frequent in patients than controls; TRBV5-6, TRBV5-1 and TRBV20-1 belonged to this group.

The sequence was obtained from a girl aged 5 to 17 with multiple sclerosis. Sequenced: blood. The rearrangement joins TRBV7-6 to TRBJ2-3; 9 positions agree with TRBD2. The CDR3 here is CASSFHNSGSSDTQYF. The CDR3 DNA sequence: TGTGCCAGCAGTTTCCACAATAGCGGGAGCTCAGATACGCAGTATTTT.